The 27 T cell receptor beta chains listed next were all sequenced from one sample in a study of blood T cells in healthy people across ages. Next came a second PCR, run for about 6 to 11 cycles, which used a sample-barcoded 5' primer along with a J-beta primer mix. TCRdb re-derived calls from the 5' RACE reads in MiXCR, one entry per CDR3 protein. The table has about 830,000 distinct CDR3 sequences, 55% to 70% seen once. The sequenced sample consisted of blood. The receptors stem from a man in his thirties or forties in good health.

This sequence joins TRBV12-3 or TRBV12-4 and TRBJ1-5, with a tentative D call TRBD1 (5 bases). Trimming removed 4 bases at V and 0 bases at J, with 10 bases between. This CDR3 comprises 15 residues. The CDR3 region has the DNA TGTGCCAGCAGTTCGGGGGTGCGTAGCAATCAGCCCCAGCATTTT. Amino acid sequence: CASSSGVRSNQPQHF.

V usage is TRBV18 and J usage is TRBJ2-5; 8 nucleotides align to TRBD2. The tail of the sequence fits TRBJ2-7 better, so the J call may be wrong. This CDR3 contains 14 residues. Germline V gene lookup returns CDR1 KGHSH and CDR2 LQKENI. The DNA for the CDR3 is TGTGCCAGCTCCCTTCGGGGGGGCGTCAACGAGCAGTACTTC. Translating gives CASSLRGGVNEQYF.

The count of this clonotype is one. The V and J genes are TRBV4-2 and TRBJ2-7, with D uncertain. The CDR3 covers 12 residues. Looked up from germline, CDR1 is LGHNA and CDR2 is YNFKEQ. Trimming removed 1 base at V and 5 bases at J, with 6 bases between. The CDR3 loop reads CASSQGLNEQYF. The CDR3, as DNA: TGTGCCAGCAGCCAAGGTCTGAACGAGCAGTACTTC.

This clonotype was counted between two and nine times. The J gene is TRBJ1-6, the V gene TRBV21-1; the table's TRBD1 call for D was not verified on the DNA. TRBV21-1 is an annotated pseudogene. The CDR3 runs 14 residues. This chain's CDR3 is CASSRESRDLPLHF. For the CDR3, the DNA is TGTGCCAGCAGCAGGGAATCCCGGGATCTACCCCTCCACTTT.

This chain uses TRBV20-1 with TRBJ2-5, with TRBD2 identical over 9 bases. The V gene end was trimmed by 6 bases and the J gene end by 11 bases; junction bases not matched to a gene: 19. Germline V gene lookup returns CDR1 DFQATT and CDR2 SNEGSKA (reference sequence). The CDR3 runs to 15 residues. This chain's CDR3 is CSANSIAGVYNEQYF. The CDR3 coding sequence is TGCAGTGCAAACTCAATAGCGGGAGTGTATAATGAGCAGTACTTC.

The CDR3 loop is CATTGTGEVEFSYEQYF. CDR3 DNA sequence: TGTGCCACCACCGGAACAGGGGAAGTGGAGTTCTCCTACGAGCAGTACTTC. V and J are TRBV15 and TRBJ2-7; 7 nucleotides agree with TRBD1. The CDR3 runs 17 residues. The J segment lost 0 bases and the V segment lost 7 bases, leaving 15 bases of the junction unmatched. Germline CDR1 and CDR2: LNHNV and YYDKDF (reference sequence).

This clonotype came up a few times. The chain uses TRBV5-1 and TRBJ2-5; D gene unclear. In germline, CDR1 is SGHRS, CDR2 YFSETQ. V lost 6 bases, J lost 5 bases, and 17 bases lay in between. CDR3 length: 14 residues. CDR3 sequence (DNA): TGCGCCAGCACCCCTATTGTGGGCCAGGAGACCCAGTACTTC. It yields the protein CASTPIVGQETQYF.

In its sample, this clonotype was seen a few times. The chain combines TRBV5-1 with TRBJ2-1; D is unclear. The germline V gene encodes CDR1 SGHRS and CDR2 YFSETQ. Trimming left V 7 bases short and J 6 bases short, with 14 bases between. The CDR3 spans 13 residues. CDR3 amino acids: CASSLSGVNEQFF. CDR3 DNA sequence: TGCGCCAGCTCATTGTCGGGTGTCAATGAGCAGTTCTTC.

The chain carries TRBV5-6 and TRBJ1-4; TRBD1 aligns across 7 bases. This CDR3 is built from 15 residues. Germline V gives CDR1 SGHDT, CDR2 YYEEEE. V gave up 3 bases and J gave up 8 bases; unmatched junction bases: 10. CDR3 in amino acids: CASSSLQGIGEKLFF. The CDR3 DNA is TGTGCCAGCAGCTCTCTACAGGGGATAGGAGAAAAACTGTTTTTT.

V usage is TRBV27 and J usage is TRBJ2-7, with a weak D call TRBD1 (6 bases). The V and J ends lost 2 bases and 0 bases respectively, with 11 bases between them. In germline, CDR1 is MNHEY, CDR2 SMNVEV (reference sequence). This CDR3 region has 15 residues. The CDR3 sequence is CASSLGQPSSYEQYF. In DNA, the CDR3 is TGTGCCAGCAGTTTAGGACAGCCGAGCTCCTACGAGCAGTACTTC.

J is TRBJ2-7 and V is TRBV20-1; the D is unclear. With 0 bases removed from V and 1 base from J, the gap between germline ends came to 16 bases. Per germline, CDR1 DFQATT and CDR2 SNEGSKA (reference sequence). The CDR3 runs to 16 residues. CDR3 nucleotide sequence: TGCAGTGCTAGAGAGCCCGGTGCGGCGCCGTCCTACGAGCAGTACTTC. Protein sequence: CSAREPGAAPSYEQYF.

V gene TRBV3-1 combines with J gene TRBJ2-4; 10 nucleotides align to TRBD1. This CDR3 comprises 15 residues. Germline CDR1 is LGHDT and CDR2 is YNNKEL (reference sequence). The V segment lost 4 bases and the J segment 4 bases; nucleotides outside the gene matches: 4. The CDR3 sequence: CASSRGDRGKNIQYF. Written as DNA, the CDR3 is TGTGCCAGCAGCCGGGGGGACAGGGGAAAAAACATTCAGTACTTC. Using reference TRBV3-1 and TRBJ2-4 for the parts outside the CDR3, the full variable domain is DTAVSQTPKYLVTQMGNDKSIKCEQNLGHDTMYWYKQDSKKFLKIMFSYNNKELIINETVPNRFSPKSPDKAHLNLHINSLELGDSAVYFCASSRGDRGKNIQYFGAGTRLSVL.

The chain couples TRBV15 to TRBJ1-1, with a weak D call TRBD1 (6 bases). This CDR3 contains 13 residues. V lost 0 bases and J lost 7, with 9 bases in between. Looked up from germline, CDR1 is LNHNV and CDR2 is YYDKDF (reference sequence). CDR3: CATSREGGYEAFF. CDR3 nucleotide sequence: TGTGCCACCAGCAGAGAAGGGGGATATGAAGCTTTCTTT.

The chain joins TRBV20-1 to TRBJ1-2; D is possibly TRBD1 (5 bases). Trimming pared 6 bases from V and 4 bases from J, leaving 15 bases between. Germline assignment: CDR1 DFQATT and CDR2 SNEGSKA (reference sequence). The CDR3 spans 13 residues. CDR3 in DNA: TGCAGTGCCCTGTCCCTAGACAGCTATGGCTACACCTTC. Translating it yields CSALSLDSYGYTF.

The chain joins TRBV6-5 to TRBJ2-5; D remains unclear. V was shortened by 7 bases and J by 7 bases, with 16 bases between the two germline ends. There are 13 residues in the CDR3. CDR1 MNHEY and CDR2 SVGAGI come from the germline V gene. Here the CDR3 reads CASTDRGRRTQYF. The CDR3 DNA is TGTGCCAGCACGGACCGAGGCCGGCGGACCCAGTACTTC.

The V and J genes are TRBV25-1 and TRBJ2-3, with TRBD1 identical over 7 bases. The CDR3 spans 16 residues. The V segment lost 6 bases and the J segment 2 bases; nucleotides outside the gene matches: 11. Germline V gives CDR1 MGHDK, CDR2 SYGVNS. The CDR3 DNA sequence: TGTGCCAGCAGCAGGAATCCGGGACAGCCCACAGATACGCAGTATTTT. This translates into CASSRNPGQPTDTQYF.

The chain recombines TRBV5-1 with TRBJ2-1; possible D gene TRBD2, 7 bases. The J call may be faulty, since TRBJ2-7 better matches the DNA end. The V gene's germline CDR1 is SGHRS and CDR2 YFSETQ. This CDR3 region has 15 residues. The CDR3 is CASTTGGGSYNEQYF. CDR3 DNA sequence: TGCGCCAGCACCACTGGGGGGGGCTCCTACAATGAGCAGTACTTC.

This chain joins TRBV20-1 and TRBJ2-7; no firm D call. Germline V lookup: CDR1 DFQATT, CDR2 SNEGSKA (reference sequence). V was pared by 3 bases and J by 0 bases, with 15 bases between. The CDR3 length is 15 residues. The CDR3, as DNA: TGCAGTGCTAGTACCAAGAACTGGAGCTCCTACGAGCAGTACTTC. This translates into CSASTKNWSSYEQYF.

This chain links TRBV2 with TRBJ1-2, with D unresolved. From germline, CDR1 is SNHLY and CDR2 FYNNEI. There are 15 residues in the CDR3. V was pared by 0 bases and J by 4 bases, with 12 bases between. The CDR3 sequence is CASSEASWRVYGYTF. In nucleotides, the CDR3 is TGTGCCAGCAGTGAAGCCAGTTGGAGGGTCTATGGCTACACCTTC.

This clonotype has more than one count but fewer than ten. CDR3 bases: TGTGCCAGCAGCCAAGATTGGAGGGGCAGCACTGCGCGCGGGGAGACCCAGTACTTC. It encodes CASSQDWRGSTARGETQYF. This rearrangement joins TRBV3-1 to TRBJ2-5; maybe TRBD2 (6 bases). Germline CDR1 and CDR2: LGHDT and YNNKEL (reference sequence). The CDR3 runs to 19 residues. Trimming removed 0 bases from V and 5 bases from J, with 25 bases in between.

V gene TRBV5-1 combines with J gene TRBJ2-4; D call uncertain. The J call is doubtful: the DNA matches TRBJ2-7 better. The CDR3 loop spans 14 amino acids. The V gene's germline CDR1 is SGHRS and CDR2 YFSETQ. CDR3 DNA: TGCGCCAGCAGCTTTATTCTGGGGTCCCACGAGCAGTACTTC. Translated, it gives CASSFILGSHEQYF.

This clonotype was found a few times. The chain has TRBV29-1 and TRBJ2-5; TRBD1 agrees at 9 bases. V gave up 5 bases and J gave up 1 base; unmatched junction bases: 5. Germline CDR1 and CDR2: SQVTM and ANQGSEA. The CDR3 totals 14 residues. The chain's CDR3 is CSVQGTGSQETQYF. CDR3 DNA: TGCAGCGTTCAGGGGACAGGGTCCCAAGAGACCCAGTACTTC. The complete variable domain, with remaining parts taken from reference TRBV29-1 and TRBJ2-5, reads SAVISQKPSRDICQRGTSLTIQCQVDSQVTMMFWYRQQPGQSLTLIATANQGSEATYESGFVIDKFPISRPNLTFSTLTVSNMSPEDSSIYLCSVQGTGSQETQYFGPGTRLLVL.

V gene TRBV2 combines with J gene TRBJ2-1, with 8 bases lining up with TRBD2. Unmatched junction bases numbered 12, after V lost 9 bases and J lost 8 bases. There are 14 residues in the CDR3. Germline values: CDR1 SNHLY, CDR2 FYNNEI. The CDR3 coding sequence is TGTGCCAGGCAGGTGGTAGCGGGAAGCGATGAGCAGTTCTTC. Amino acid sequence: CARQVVAGSDEQFF.

The rearrangement joins TRBV6-5 to TRBJ2-1; 9 bases are a match to TRBD1. Germline assignment: CDR1 MNHEY and CDR2 SVGAGI. The V segment lost 4 bases and the J segment 3 bases; nucleotides outside the gene matches: 4. This CDR3 has 15 residues. The CDR3 region is CASSLQGADYNEQFF. CDR3 coding DNA: TGTGCCAGCAGTTTACAGGGGGCTGACTACAATGAGCAGTTCTTC.

The chain is built from TRBV29-1 and TRBJ2-7; D gene uncertain. The germline CDR1 and CDR2 sequences are SQVTM and ANQGSEA. V lost 7 bases and J lost 3, with 10 bases in between. This CDR3 comprises 11 residues. CDR3: CSAGFGYEQYF. The DNA of the CDR3 is TGCAGCGCCGGTTTCGGCTACGAGCAGTACTTC.

CDR3 DNA: TGTGCCAGCAGTGATCCTCCCGGGACAGGGTCCTACGAGCAGTACTTC. This sequence encodes CASSDPPGTGSYEQYF. J is TRBJ2-7 and V is TRBV6-2 or TRBV6-3, with 9 bases lining up with TRBD1. Germline V CDR1 and CDR2: MNHEY, SVGEGT. The CDR3 sequence is 16 residues long. With V trimmed by 5 bases and J by 1 base, 9 bases remained unmatched.

This chain uses TRBV20-1 with TRBJ2-3; D is undetermined. The germline V gene has CDR1 DFQATT and CDR2 SNEGSKA (reference sequence). Trimming pared 3 bases from V and 4 bases from J, leaving 8 bases between. The CDR3 has 12 amino acids. CDR3 sequence reads: CSASWSADTQYF. The DNA of the CDR3 is TGCAGTGCTAGTTGGAGCGCAGATACGCAGTATTTT.